The rows below give T cell receptor beta chains drawn from one sample of a study of CD8+ T cells in alopecia areata. Measured with immunoSEQ multiplex PCR; TCRdb has only the in-frame clones, and not every one. This table holds some 170,000 clones, roughly 60% found once. The sequences come from CD4+ T cells sorted from blood, collected at week 0. The receptor set was obtained from a human donor with alopecia areata. The CDR3 runs from the conserved cysteine through the conserved F or W. D genes are given only for firm matches. Clone size is shown for a subset of rows, as once, few, many or a class of expanded clone.

D gene | J gene | clone size | V gene | CDR3 DNA | CDR3 protein
TRBD1 | TRBJ1-2 | few | TRBV7-2 | TGTGCCAGCAGCACAAGACAGGGGTATGGCTACACCTTC | CASSTRQGYGYTF
NA | TRBJ2-7 | NA | TRBV14 | TGTGCCAGCAGCCAAAATAGGGGTCTTCCGATAGACTACGAGCAGTACTTC | CASSQNRGLPIDYEQYF
NA | TRBJ1-2 | NA | TRBV4-3 | TGCGCCAGCAGCTCAGGACAGCGGTCGTATGGCTACACCTTC | CASSSGQRSYGYTF
TRBD1 | TRBJ1-2 | NA | TRBV4-3 | TGCGCCAGCAGCCAAATGGGACAGACACCTAACTATGGCTACACCTTC | CASSQMGQTPNYGYTF
NA | TRBJ2-3 | NA | TRBV29-1 | TGCAGCGTTGGCGGGTTAGAGACAGATACGCAGTATTTT | CSVGGLETDTQYF
NA | TRBJ2-5 | NA | TRBV30 | TGTGCCTGGAGTACCGACAGGATCCAAGAGACCCAGTACTTC | CAWSTDRIQETQYF
NA | TRBJ1-5 | NA | TRBV30 | TGTGCCTGGAGTGTAGCCATTAGCAATCAGCCCCAGCATTTT | CAWSVAISNQPQHF
NA | TRBJ2-5 | few | TRBV25-1 | TGTGCCAGCGAAGAGGGACGGCAAGAGACCCAGTACTTC | CASEEGRQETQYF
NA | TRBJ2-2 | few | TRBV14 | TGTGCCAGCAGCCAAGAGTACAGGGCCGGGGAGCTGTTTTTT | CASSQEYRAGELFF
NA | TRBJ1-4 | NA | TRBV29-1 | TGCAGCGTTGCTGGATTCGGAGAAAAACTGTTTTTT | CSVAGFGEKLFF
TRBD1 | TRBJ1-2 | few | TRBV9 | TGTGCCAGCAGCGTGTTGGGACAGGGCTACACCTTC | CASSVLGQGYTF
NA | TRBJ2-2 | NA | TRBV7-2 | TGTGCCAGCAGCTTAGGTCTTCGGCAGAACACCGGGGAGCTGTTTTTT | CASSLGLRQNTGELFF
NA | TRBJ2-3 | few | TRBV29-1 | TGCAGCGTTTATGGGCTAAACACAGATACGCAGTATTTT | CSVYGLNTDTQYF
TRBD2 | TRBJ2-2 | NA | TRBV7-3 | TGTGCCAGCAGCAATGGGGCTAGCGGGGCCGGGGAGCTGTTTTTT | CASSNGASGAGELFF
NA | TRBJ1-2 | NA | TRBV27 | TGTGCCAGCAGTTTACAGGGGAGCTATGGCTACACCTTC | CASSLQGSYGYTF
NA | TRBJ1-1 | NA | TRBV20-1 | TGCAGTGCCCGAACCGATGAGGCTTTCTTT | CSARTDEAFF
NA | TRBJ1-2 | many | TRBV19 | TGTGCCAGTATGAAGTTCAACTATGGCTACACCTTC | CASMKFNYGYTF
NA | TRBJ1-5 | NA | TRBV7-8 | TGTGCCAGCAGCTTAGACAGTAGCAATCAGCCCCAGCATTTT | CASSLDSSNQPQHF
TRBD2 | TRBJ2-1 | NA | TRBV11-3 | TGTGCCAGCAGCTTATACGGTATGGGACTATATGGCTCCTACAATGAGCAGTTCTTC | CASSLYGMGLYGSYNEQFF
NA | TRBJ1-5 | many | TRBV27 | TGTGCCAGCAGTTTAATGGGAAACAATCAGCCCCAGCATTTT | CASSLMGNNQPQHF
NA | TRBJ1-6 | NA | TRBV2 | TGTGCCAGCAGTGAACTGTCCCGTTATTCACCCCTCCACTTT | CASSELSRYSPLHF
TRBD1 | TRBJ1-2 | NA | TRBV29-1 | TGCAGCGCTGGGACAGGGGAAGGCTACACCTTC | CSAGTGEGYTF
NA | TRBJ1-5 | NA | TRBV4-3 | TGCGCCAGCAGCCAAGAGGCGGCGGGCAATCAGCCCCAGCATTTT | CASSQEAAGNQPQHF
TRBD1 | TRBJ2-7 | NA | TRBV25-1 | TGTGCCAGCAGTGAATGGGACAGGGACGAGCAGTACTTC | CASSEWDRDEQYF
NA | TRBJ1-2 | few | TRBV7-2 | TGTGCCAGCAGCCCCAGGGGAGACAACTATGGCTACACCTTC | CASSPRGDNYGYTF
NA | TRBJ2-4 | NA | TRBV6-1 | TGTGCCAGCAGTGCCCCGGGACCGCTAGCCAAAAACATTCAGTACTTC | CASSAPGPLAKNIQYF
TRBD1 | TRBJ2-5 | NA | TRBV30 | TGTGCCTGGAGTGGACAGGGGTCACGGGAGACCCAGTACTTC | CAWSGQGSRETQYF
NA | TRBJ2-1 | NA | TRBV29-1 | TGCAGCGCCCTGGTACACCCTAATTCCTACAATGAGCAGTTCTTC | CSALVHPNSYNEQFF
NA | TRBJ2-3 | NA | TRBV30 | TGTGCCTGGAGTGTACTCGGAGGGGCCGGTGGCACAGATACGCAGTATTTT | CAWSVLGGAGGTDTQYF
TRBD1 | TRBJ2-3 | NA | TRBV27 | TGTGCCAGCAATAGACAGGGGATAGATACGCAGTATTTT | CASNRQGIDTQYF
NA | TRBJ1-6 | NA | TRBV29-1 | TGCAGCGTTTCATGGGGCAGAGACTCACCCCTCCACTTT | CSVSWGRDSPLHF
TRBD1 | TRBJ1-1 | few | TRBV25-1 | TGTGCCAGCAGCTCGGACAGGGACCTAAACACTGAAGCTTTCTTT | CASSSDRDLNTEAFF
NA | TRBJ2-1 | NA | TRBV5-1 | TGCGCCAGCAGGTTGACAGGTAATGAGCAGTTCTTC | CASRLTGNEQFF
NA | TRBJ1-6 | NA | TRBV27 | TGTGCCAGCAGTTTAATCAGGGGTTCACCCCTCCACTTT | CASSLIRGSPLHF
NA | TRBJ1-1 | NA | TRBV14 | TGTGCCAGCGGCTTAGGGGAGGCTGAAGCTTTCTTT | CASGLGEAEAFF
NA | TRBJ1-1 | NA | TRBV14 | TGTGCCAGCAGCCAAGCTACTGAAGCTTTCTTT | CASSQATEAFF
TRBD1 | TRBJ1-1 | few | TRBV10-3 | TGTGCCATCAGTGGACCACAGGGGGGCAATGAAGCTTTCTTT | CAISGPQGGNEAFF
NA | TRBJ2-5 | NA | TRBV4-3 | TGCGCCAGCAGCCAAGAAAATTGGGGGACCCAGTACTTC | CASSQENWGTQYF
NA | TRBJ2-4 | NA | TRBV29-1 | TGCAGCGTTGTTAGCACCAAAAACATTCAGTACTTC | CSVVSTKNIQYF
NA | TRBJ1-5 | NA | TRBV2 | TGTGCCAGCGGACATGGGGGAGGTCAGCCCCAGCATTTT | CASGHGGGQPQHF
TRBD2 | TRBJ2-3 | NA | TRBV7-2 | TGTGCCAGCAGCCGCCGACTAGCGGGGGGTAGGGCAGATACGCAGTATTTT | CASSRRLAGGRADTQYF
NA | TRBJ2-5 | NA | TRBV14 | TGTGCCAGCAGCCGAAACCAAGAGACCCAGTACTTC | CASSRNQETQYF
TRBD1 | TRBJ2-7 | NA | TRBV29-1 | TGCAGCGTCACAGGGGGCGCAGGGTTCTACGAGCAGTACTTC | CSVTGGAGFYEQYF
TRBD1 | TRBJ1-2 | NA | TRBV2 | TGTGCCAGCGACCAGGACAGGGCCAACTATGGCTACACCTTC | CASDQDRANYGYTF
TRBD2 | TRBJ2-1 | NA | TRBV7-3 | TGTGCCAGCAGCCCAGGACTAGGCGATGAGCAGTTCTTC | CASSPGLGDEQFF
TRBD2 | TRBJ2-3 | NA | TRBV25-1 | TGTGCCAGCAGTGAATTGCTACGGGGGGAAGGAGATACGCAGTATTTT | CASSELLRGEGDTQYF
TRBD2 | TRBJ2-1 | NA | TRBV15 | TGTGCCACCAGCAGAGATAAGGGACTAGCTTCGAATGAGCAGTTCTTC | CATSRDKGLASNEQFF
TRBD1 | TRBJ2-4 | few | TRBV7-9 | TGTGCCAGCAGCTCGACAGGGGTAGAGAACATTCAGTACTTC | CASSSTGVENIQYF
NA | TRBJ2-1 | NA | TRBV9 | TGTGCCAGCAGCGTAGCCCTCGGGGATAGCCCCAGGAGACCCAATGAGCAGTTCTTC | CASSVALGDSPRRPNEQFF
NA | TRBJ2-3 | NA | TRBV30 | TGTGCCTGGGGCCGTGCGGATACGCAGTATTTT | CAWGRADTQYF
NA | TRBJ2-6 | once | TRBV10-3 | TGTGCCATCAGTGTATTAGGCAGGAGCTCTGGGGCCAACGTCCTGACTTTC | CAISVLGRSSGANVLTF
TRBD1 | TRBJ2-5 | few | TRBV7-9 | TGTGCCAGCAGCTTGAACAGGGGGCAGGAGACCCAGTACTTC | CASSLNRGQETQYF